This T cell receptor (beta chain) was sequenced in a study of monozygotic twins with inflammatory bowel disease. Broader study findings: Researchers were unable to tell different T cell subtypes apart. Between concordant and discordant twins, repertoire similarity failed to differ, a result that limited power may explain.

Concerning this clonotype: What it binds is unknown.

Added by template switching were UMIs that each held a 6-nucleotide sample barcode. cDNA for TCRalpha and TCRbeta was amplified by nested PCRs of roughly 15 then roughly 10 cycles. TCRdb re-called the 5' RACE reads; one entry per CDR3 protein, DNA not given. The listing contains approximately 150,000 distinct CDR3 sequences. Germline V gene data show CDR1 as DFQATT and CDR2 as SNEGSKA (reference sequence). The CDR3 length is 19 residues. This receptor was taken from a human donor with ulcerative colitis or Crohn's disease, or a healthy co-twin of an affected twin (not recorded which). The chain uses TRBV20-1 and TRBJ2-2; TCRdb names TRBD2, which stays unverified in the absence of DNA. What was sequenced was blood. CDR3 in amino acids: CSARAGGLGLAQNTGELFF.